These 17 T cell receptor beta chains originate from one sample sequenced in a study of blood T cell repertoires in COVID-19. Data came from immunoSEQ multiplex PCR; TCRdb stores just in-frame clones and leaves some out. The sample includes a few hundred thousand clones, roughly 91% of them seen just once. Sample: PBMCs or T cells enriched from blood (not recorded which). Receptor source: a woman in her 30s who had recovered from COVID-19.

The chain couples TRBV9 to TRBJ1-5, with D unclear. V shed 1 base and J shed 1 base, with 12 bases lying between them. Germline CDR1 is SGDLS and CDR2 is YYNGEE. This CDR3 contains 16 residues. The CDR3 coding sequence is TGTGCCAGCAGCGTATCCTTCCGCGGAAGCAATCAGCCCCAGCATTTT. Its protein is CASSVSFRGSNQPQHF.

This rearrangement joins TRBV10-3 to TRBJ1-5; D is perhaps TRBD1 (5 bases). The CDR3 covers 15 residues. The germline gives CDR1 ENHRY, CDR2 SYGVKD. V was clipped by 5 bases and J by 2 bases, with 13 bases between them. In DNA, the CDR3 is TGTGCCATCAGTCCCCAGGGTTTCGGCAATCAGCCCCAGCATTTT. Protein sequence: CAISPQGFGNQPQHF.

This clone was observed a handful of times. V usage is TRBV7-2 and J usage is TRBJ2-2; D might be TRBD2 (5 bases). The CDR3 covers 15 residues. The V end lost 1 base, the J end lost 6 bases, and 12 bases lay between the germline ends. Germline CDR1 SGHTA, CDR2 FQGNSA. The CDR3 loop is CASSLVTGWAGELFF. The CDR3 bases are TGTGCCAGCAGCTTAGTTACGGGATGGGCCGGGGAGCTGTTTTTT.

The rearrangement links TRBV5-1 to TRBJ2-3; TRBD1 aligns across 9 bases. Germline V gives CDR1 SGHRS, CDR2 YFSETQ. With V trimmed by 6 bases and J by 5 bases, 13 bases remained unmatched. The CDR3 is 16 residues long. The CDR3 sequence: CASTPTNRGRGDTQYF. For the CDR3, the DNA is TGCGCCAGCACCCCTACGAACAGGGGGCGGGGAGATACGCAGTATTTT. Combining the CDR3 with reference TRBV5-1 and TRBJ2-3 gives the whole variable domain KAGVTQTPRYLIKTRGQQVTLSCSPISGHRSVSWYQQTPGQGLQFLFEYFSETQRNKGNFPGRFSGRQFSNSRSEMNVSTLELGDSALYLCASTPTNRGRGDTQYFGPGTRLTVL.

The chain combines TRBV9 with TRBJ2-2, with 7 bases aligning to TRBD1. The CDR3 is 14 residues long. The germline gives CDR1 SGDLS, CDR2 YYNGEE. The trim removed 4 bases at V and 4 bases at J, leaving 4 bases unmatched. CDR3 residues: CASSLGGGTGELFF. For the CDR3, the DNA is TGTGCCAGCAGCTTAGGGGGCGGCACCGGGGAGCTGTTTTTT.

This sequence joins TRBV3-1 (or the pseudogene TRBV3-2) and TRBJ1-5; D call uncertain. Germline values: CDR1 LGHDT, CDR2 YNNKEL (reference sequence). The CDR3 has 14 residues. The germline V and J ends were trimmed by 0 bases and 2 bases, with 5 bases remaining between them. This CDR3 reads CASSQDYGNQPQHF. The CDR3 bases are TGTGCCAGCAGCCAAGATTATGGCAATCAGCCCCAGCATTTT.

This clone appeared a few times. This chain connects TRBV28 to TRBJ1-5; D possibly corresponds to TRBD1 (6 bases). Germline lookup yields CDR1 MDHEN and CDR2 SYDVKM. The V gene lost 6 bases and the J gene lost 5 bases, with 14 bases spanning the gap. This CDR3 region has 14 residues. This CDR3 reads CASRWTARDQPQHF. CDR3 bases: TGTGCCAGCAGATGGACAGCACGAGATCAGCCCCAGCATTTT. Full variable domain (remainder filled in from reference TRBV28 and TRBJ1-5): DVKVTQSSRYLVKRTGEKVFLECVQDMDHENMFWYRQDPGLGLRLIYFSYDVKMKEKGDIPEGYSVSREKKERFSLILESASTNQTSMYLCASRWTARDQPQHFGDGTRLSIL.

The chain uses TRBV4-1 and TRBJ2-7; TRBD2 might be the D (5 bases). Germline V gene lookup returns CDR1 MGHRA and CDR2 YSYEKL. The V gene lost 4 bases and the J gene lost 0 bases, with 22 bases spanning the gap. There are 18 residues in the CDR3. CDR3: CASSRDDYQAHASYEQYF. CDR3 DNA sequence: TGCGCCAGCAGCCGAGATGACTATCAGGCCCACGCCTCCTACGAGCAGTACTTC.

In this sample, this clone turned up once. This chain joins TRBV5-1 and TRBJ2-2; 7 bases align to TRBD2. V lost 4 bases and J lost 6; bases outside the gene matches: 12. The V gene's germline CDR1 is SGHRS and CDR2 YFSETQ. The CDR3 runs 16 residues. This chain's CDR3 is CASSTLLASGAGELFF. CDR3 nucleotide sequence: TGCGCCAGCAGCACCCTACTAGCGTCGGGGGCCGGGGAGCTGTTTTTT.

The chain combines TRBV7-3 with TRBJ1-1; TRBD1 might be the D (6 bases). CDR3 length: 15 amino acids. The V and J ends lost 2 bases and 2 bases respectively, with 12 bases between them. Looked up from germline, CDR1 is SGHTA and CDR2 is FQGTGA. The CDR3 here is CASSLRQTGNTEAFF. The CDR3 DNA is TGTGCCAGCAGCTTACGCCAGACAGGCAACACTGAAGCTTTCTTT.

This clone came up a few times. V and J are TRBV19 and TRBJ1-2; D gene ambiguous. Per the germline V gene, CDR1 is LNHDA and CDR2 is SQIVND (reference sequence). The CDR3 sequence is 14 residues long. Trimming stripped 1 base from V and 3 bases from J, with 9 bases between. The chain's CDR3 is CASSIGGRHYGYTF. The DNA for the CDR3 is TGTGCCAGTAGTATAGGAGGGCGGCACTATGGCTACACCTTC.

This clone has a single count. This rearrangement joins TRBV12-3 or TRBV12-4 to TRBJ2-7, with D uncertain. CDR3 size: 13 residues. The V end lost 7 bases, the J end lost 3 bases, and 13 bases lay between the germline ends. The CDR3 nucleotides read TGTGCCAGCACTTTCGGAGCGCTCTACGAGCAGTACTTC. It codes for CASTFGALYEQYF.

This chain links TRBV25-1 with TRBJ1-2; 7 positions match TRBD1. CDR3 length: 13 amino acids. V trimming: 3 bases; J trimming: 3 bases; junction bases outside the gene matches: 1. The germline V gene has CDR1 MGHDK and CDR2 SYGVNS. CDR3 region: CASSDRGDYGYTF. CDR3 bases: TGTGCCAGCAGTGACAGGGGGGACTATGGCTACACCTTC.

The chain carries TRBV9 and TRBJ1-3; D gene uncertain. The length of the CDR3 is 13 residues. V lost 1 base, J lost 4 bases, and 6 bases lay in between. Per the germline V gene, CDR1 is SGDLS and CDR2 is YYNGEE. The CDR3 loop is CASSVTGGNTIYF. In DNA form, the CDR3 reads TGTGCCAGCAGCGTAACCGGGGGAAACACCATATATTTT.

The CDR3 DNA follows: TGTGCCAGCAGTTTTAGGACAGGGGTGGTGGGAGTTCAGTACTTC. Amino acid sequence: CASSFRTGVVGVQYF. The J gene is TRBJ2-4, the V gene TRBV28; TRBD1 aligns across 9 bases. After removal of 3 bases from V and 11 bases from J, the junction contained 11 bases not matched to a gene. There are 15 residues in the CDR3. Looked up from germline, CDR1 is MDHEN and CDR2 is SYDVKM.

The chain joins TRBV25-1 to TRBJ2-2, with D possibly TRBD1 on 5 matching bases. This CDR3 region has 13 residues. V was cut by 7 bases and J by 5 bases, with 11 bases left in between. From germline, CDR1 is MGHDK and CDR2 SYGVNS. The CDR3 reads CASTEQVTGELFF. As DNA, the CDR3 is TGTGCCAGCACCGAACAGGTGACCGGGGAGCTGTTTTTT.

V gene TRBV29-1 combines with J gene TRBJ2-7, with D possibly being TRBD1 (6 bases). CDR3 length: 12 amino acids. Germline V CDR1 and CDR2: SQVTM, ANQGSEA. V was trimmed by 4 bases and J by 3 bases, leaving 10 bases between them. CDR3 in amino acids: CSVAGDNYEQYF. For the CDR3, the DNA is TGCAGCGTTGCAGGGGACAACTACGAGCAGTACTTC.